Shown below are 12 T cell receptor beta chains from a single sample sequenced in a study of post-analysis software for immune sequencing data. Unique molecular identifiers tagged the TCR beta cDNA libraries. One entry per CDR3 protein results from TCRdb running MiXCR on the PCR reads. The sample shows hundreds of thousands of distinct CDR3 sequences, 55% to 70% of them seen only once. Study findings and constraints: Patients carried several TRBV segments more frequently than controls did, and TRBV5-6, TRBV5-1 and TRBV20-1 were among them.

These receptors are not linked to any known antigen. The sample comprised blood. These receptor sequences come from a girl aged 2 to 10 with multiple sclerosis.

The table lists this clonotype with a few counts. The chain uses TRBV3-1 and TRBJ2-1, with a tentative D call TRBD1 (5 bases). This CDR3 has 15 residues. V lost 2 bases and J 3 bases, leaving 11 bases between the germline ends. CDR1 is LGHDT, CDR2 YNNKEL, per germline (reference sequence). The CDR3 region is CASSQPGSIYNEQFF. The DNA of the CDR3 is TGTGCCAGCAGCCAACCAGGGTCTATCTACAATGAGCAGTTCTTC.

This chain links TRBV4-1 with TRBJ1-1; 12 nucleotides match TRBD1. This CDR3 has 15 amino acids. Trimming cost V 4 bases and J 3 bases; bases outside gene matches: 3. Germline loops: CDR1 MGHRA, CDR2 YSYEKL. DNA of the CDR3: TGCGCCAGCAGCCCGGGACAGGGGGCGGACACTGAAGCTTTCTTT. As protein: CASSPGQGADTEAFF.

The rearrangement uses TRBV29-1 and TRBJ1-2, with 9 bases aligning to TRBD1. V lost 3 bases, J lost 8 bases, and 7 bases stayed unmatched. Per germline, CDR1 SQVTM and CDR2 ANQGSEA. The CDR3 has 13 amino acids. The DNA for the CDR3 is TGCAGCGTTGAGGATAACAGGGGGCCGGGCTACACCTTC. Encoded protein: CSVEDNRGPGYTF. The whole variable domain, filled in from reference TRBV29-1 and TRBJ1-2, reads SAVISQKPSRDICQRGTSLTIQCQVDSQVTMMFWYRQQPGQSLTLIATANQGSEATYESGFVIDKFPISRPNLTFSTLTVSNMSPEDSSIYLCSVEDNRGPGYTFGSGTRLTVV.

This clonotype was observed once. The rearrangement uses TRBV9 and TRBJ2-1; D unresolved. Trimming stripped 4 bases from V and 6 bases from J, with 14 bases between. The CDR3 is 14 amino acids. Germline CDR1 SGDLS, CDR2 YYNGEE. The CDR3 DNA reads as TGTGCCAGCAGCTCTCTTCCCTCGGGCAATGAGCAGTTCTTC. Translated, it gives CASSSLPSGNEQFF.

This chain links TRBV12-3 or TRBV12-4 with TRBJ2-1; 7 bases agree with TRBD2. Trimming removed 5 bases from V and 10 bases from J; junction bases left unmatched: 8. The CDR3 loop spans 13 amino acids. CDR3 coding DNA: TGTGCCAGCAGTCCCGACCGGGGGGAAGAGCAGTTCTTC. Its translation is CASSPDRGEEQFF.

V is TRBV5-1 and J is TRBJ2-2; the D gene could be TRBD1 or TRBD2 (5 bases each). In germline, CDR1 is SGHRS, CDR2 YFSETQ. The V and J ends lost 4 bases and 7 bases respectively, with 14 bases between them. The CDR3 runs 14 residues. CDR3 bases: TGCGCCAGCAGCGCTCGAGGGGCTGGCGGGGAGCTGTTTTTT. The encoded protein is CASSARGAGGELFF.

The chain links TRBV20-1 to TRBJ2-4, with TRBD1 as a possible D gene (7 bases). V lost 2 bases and J lost 0, with 23 bases in between. There are 19 residues in the CDR3. From germline, CDR1 is DFQATT and CDR2 SNEGSKA (reference sequence). The CDR3 spells CSARKAGTETLLAKNIQYF. The CDR3 DNA follows: TGCAGTGCTAGAAAGGCGGGGACAGAGACTTTACTAGCCAAAAACATTCAGTACTTC.

This clonotype was detected a few times. The V call is TRBV7-9, the J call TRBJ1-1; D perhaps matches TRBD1 (5 bases). Germline V CDR1 and CDR2: SEHNR, FQNEAQ (reference sequence). Trimming pared 6 bases from V and 4 bases from J, leaving 12 bases between. This CDR3 spans 13 amino acids. CDR3 nucleotides: TGTGCCAGCAGGGACCGAAGGGGCACTGAAGCTTTCTTT. Translating it yields CASRDRRGTEAFF.

This clonotype was observed once. Mismatch with germline at one junction end may stem from a read error. The V and J genes are TRBV2 and TRBJ1-2; 8 bases line up with TRBD1. Germline assignment: CDR1 SNHLY and CDR2 FYNNEI. This CDR3 region has 12 residues. The CDR3 protein is CATGGADYGYTF. The CDR3 DNA sequence: TGTGCCACAGGGGGCGCGGACTATGGTTACACCTTC.

The V gene is TRBV29-1, the J gene TRBJ2-2, with D unresolved. Germline loops: CDR1 SQVTM, CDR2 ANQGSEA. This CDR3 region has 12 residues. Trimming took off 5 bases at V and 2 bases at J, with 6 bases between the two ends. CDR3 amino acids: CSVTVNTGELFF. The CDR3 coding sequence is TGCAGCGTTACAGTCAACACCGGGGAGCTGTTTTTT.

Of note for this clonotype: A junction end diverges from the germline sequence, so it may reflect a read error. The chain employs TRBV4-1 and TRBJ2-1; the D gene could be TRBD1 or TRBD2 (6 bases each). The germline gives CDR1 MGHRA, CDR2 YSYEKL. The CDR3 consists of 18 residues. The CDR3 nucleotides are TGCGCCAGCAGCCAAGATGGAGGGGGTTCTGGCCGTCACAATGAGCGGTTCTTC. It encodes CASSQDGGGSGRHNERFF.

The V and J genes are TRBV11-2 and TRBJ1-1; D gene ambiguous. This CDR3 region has 15 residues. Looked up from germline, CDR1 is SGHAT and CDR2 is FQNNGV. The ends were cut back, 1 base at V and 0 bases at J, with 9 bases in the middle. The CDR3 here is CASSLVVSMNTEAFF. The CDR3 nucleotides read TGTGCCAGCAGCTTAGTAGTCAGCATGAACACTGAAGCTTTCTTT. Together with reference TRBV11-2 and TRBJ1-1, the CDR3 gives the full variable domain: EAGVAQSPRYKIIEKRQSVAFWCNPISGHATLYWYQQILGQGPKLLIQFQNNGVVDDSQLPKDRFSAERLKGVDSTLKIQPAKLEDSAVYLCASSLVVSMNTEAFFGQGTRLTVV.